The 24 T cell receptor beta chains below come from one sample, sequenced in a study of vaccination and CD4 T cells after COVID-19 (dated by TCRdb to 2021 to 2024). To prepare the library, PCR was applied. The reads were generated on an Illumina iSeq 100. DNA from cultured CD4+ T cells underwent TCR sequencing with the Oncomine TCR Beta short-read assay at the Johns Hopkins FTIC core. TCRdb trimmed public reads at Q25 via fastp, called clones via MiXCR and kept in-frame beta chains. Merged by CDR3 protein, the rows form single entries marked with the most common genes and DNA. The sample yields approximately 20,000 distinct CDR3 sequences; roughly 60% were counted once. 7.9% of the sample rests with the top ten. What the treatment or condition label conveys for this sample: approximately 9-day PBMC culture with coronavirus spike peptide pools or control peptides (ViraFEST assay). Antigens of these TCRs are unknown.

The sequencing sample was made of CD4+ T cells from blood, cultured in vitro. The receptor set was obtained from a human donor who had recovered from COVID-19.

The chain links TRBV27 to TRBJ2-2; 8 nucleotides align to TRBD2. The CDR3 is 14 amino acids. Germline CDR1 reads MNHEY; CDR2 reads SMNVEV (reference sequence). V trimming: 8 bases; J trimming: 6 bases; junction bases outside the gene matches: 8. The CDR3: CASGTGGASGELFF. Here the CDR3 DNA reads TGTGCCAGCGGGACCGGGGGGGCATCCGGGGAGCTGTTTTTT.

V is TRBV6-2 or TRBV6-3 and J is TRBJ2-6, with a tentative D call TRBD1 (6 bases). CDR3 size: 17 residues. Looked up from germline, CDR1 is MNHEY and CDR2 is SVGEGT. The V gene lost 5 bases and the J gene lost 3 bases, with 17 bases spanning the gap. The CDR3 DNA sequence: TGTGCCAGCAGTCGGCGACAGGATTGGTATGGGGCCAACGTCCTGACTTTC. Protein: CASSRRQDWYGANVLTF.

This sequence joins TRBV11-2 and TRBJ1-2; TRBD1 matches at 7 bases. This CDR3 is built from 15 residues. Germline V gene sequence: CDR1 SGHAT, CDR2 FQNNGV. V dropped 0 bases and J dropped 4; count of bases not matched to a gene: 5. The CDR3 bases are TGTGCCAGCAGCTTAGAAGGCAGGGGGTTCTATGGCTACACCTTC. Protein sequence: CASSLEGRGFYGYTF. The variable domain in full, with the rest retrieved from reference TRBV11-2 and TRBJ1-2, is EAGVAQSPRYKIIEKRQSVAFWCNPISGHATLYWYQQILGQGPKLLIQFQNNGVVDDSQLPKDRFSAERLKGVDSTLKIQPAKLEDSAVYLCASSLEGRGFYGYTFGSGTRLTVV.

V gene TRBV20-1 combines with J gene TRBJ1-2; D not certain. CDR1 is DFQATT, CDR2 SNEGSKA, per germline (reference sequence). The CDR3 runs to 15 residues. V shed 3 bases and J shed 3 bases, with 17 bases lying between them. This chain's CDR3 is CSARPRAGFHYGYTF. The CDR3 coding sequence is TGCAGTGCTAGGCCCCGAGCTGGCTTCCACTATGGCTACACCTTC.

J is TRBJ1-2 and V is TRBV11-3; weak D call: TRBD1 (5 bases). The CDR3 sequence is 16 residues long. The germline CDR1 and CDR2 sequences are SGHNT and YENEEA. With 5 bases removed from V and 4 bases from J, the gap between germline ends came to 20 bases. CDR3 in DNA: TGTGCCAGCAGCCTGGGGGGTACAGGCCGCGCCTATGGCTACACCTTC. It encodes CASSLGGTGRAYGYTF.

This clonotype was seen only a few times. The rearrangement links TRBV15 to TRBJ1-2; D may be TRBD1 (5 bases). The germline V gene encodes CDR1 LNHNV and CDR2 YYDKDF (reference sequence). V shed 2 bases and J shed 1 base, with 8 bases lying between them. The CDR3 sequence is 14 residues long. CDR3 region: CATSRSGGNYGYTF. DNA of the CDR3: TGTGCCACCAGCAGATCGGGGGGTAACTATGGCTACACCTTC. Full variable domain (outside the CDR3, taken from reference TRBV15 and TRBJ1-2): DAMVIQNPRYQVTQFGKPVTLSCSQTLNHNVMYWYQQKSSQAPKLLFHYYDKDFNNEADTPDNFQSRRPNTSFCFLDIRSPGLGDTAMYLCATSRSGGNYGYTFGSGTRLTVV.

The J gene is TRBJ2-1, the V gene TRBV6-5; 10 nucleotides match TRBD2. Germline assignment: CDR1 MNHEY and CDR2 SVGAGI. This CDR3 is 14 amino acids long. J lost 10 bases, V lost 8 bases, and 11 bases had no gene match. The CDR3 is CASRSSGRTREQFF. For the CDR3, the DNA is TGTGCCAGCCGTTCTAGCGGGAGAACGAGGGAGCAGTTCTTC.

CDR3 DNA sequence: TGTGCCAGCAGTCCATGGACAGGGGGGATGAACACTGAAGCTTTCTTT. This gives the protein CASSPWTGGMNTEAFF. V and J are TRBV28 and TRBJ1-1; 10 bases line up with TRBD1. With V trimmed by 5 bases and J by 0 bases, 6 bases remained unmatched. The CDR3 consists of 16 residues. CDR1 and CDR2 (germline): MDHEN, SYDVKM.

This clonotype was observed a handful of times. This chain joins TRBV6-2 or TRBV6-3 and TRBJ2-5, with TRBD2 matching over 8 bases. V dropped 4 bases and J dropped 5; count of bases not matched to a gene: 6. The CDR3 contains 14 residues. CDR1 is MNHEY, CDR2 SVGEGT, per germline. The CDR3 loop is CASSSTREGETQYF. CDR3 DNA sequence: TGTGCCAGCAGTTCGACCCGGGAGGGGGAGACCCAGTACTTC.

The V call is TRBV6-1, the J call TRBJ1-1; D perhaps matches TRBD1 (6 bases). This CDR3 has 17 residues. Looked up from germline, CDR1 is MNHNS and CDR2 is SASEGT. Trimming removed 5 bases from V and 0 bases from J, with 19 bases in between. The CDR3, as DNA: TGTGCCAGCAGTCAAACAGGGAAGAGGTCGGTGAACACTGAAGCTTTCTTT. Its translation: CASSQTGKRSVNTEAFF.

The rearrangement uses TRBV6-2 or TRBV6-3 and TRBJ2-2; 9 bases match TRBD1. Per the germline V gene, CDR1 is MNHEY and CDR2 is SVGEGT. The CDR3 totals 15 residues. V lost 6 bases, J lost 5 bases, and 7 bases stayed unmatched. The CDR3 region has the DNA TGTGCCAGCAGGAGCACAGGGGGCGGGACCGGGGAGCTGTTTTTT. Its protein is CASRSTGGGTGELFF.

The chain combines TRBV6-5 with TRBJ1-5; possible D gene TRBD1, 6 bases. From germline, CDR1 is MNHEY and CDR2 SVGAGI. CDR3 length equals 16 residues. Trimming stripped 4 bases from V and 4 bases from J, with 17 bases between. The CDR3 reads CASSLIGDRPNQPQHF. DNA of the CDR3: TGTGCCAGCAGTTTAATAGGAGACAGGCCTAATCAGCCCCAGCATTTT.

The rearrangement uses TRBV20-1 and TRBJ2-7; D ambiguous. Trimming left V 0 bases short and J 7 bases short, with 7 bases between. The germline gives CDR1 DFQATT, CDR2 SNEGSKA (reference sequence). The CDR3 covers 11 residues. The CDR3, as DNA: TGCAGTGCTAGAGATCTACAAGAGCAGTACTTC. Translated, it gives CSARDLQEQYF.

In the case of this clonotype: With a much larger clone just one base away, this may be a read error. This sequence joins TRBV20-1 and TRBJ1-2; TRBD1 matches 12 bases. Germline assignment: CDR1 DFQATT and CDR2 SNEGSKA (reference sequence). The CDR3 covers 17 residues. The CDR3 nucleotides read TGCAGTGCTAGAGATGGGCCGGGACAGGGGGCGCTTAGCGGCTACATCTTC. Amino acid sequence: CSARDGPGQGALSGYIF.

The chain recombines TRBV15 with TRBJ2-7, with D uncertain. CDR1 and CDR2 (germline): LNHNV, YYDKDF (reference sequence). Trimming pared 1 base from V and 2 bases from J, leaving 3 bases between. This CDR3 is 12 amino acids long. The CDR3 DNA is TGTGCCACCAGCAGAGCCACCTACGAGCAGTACTTC. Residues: CATSRATYEQYF.

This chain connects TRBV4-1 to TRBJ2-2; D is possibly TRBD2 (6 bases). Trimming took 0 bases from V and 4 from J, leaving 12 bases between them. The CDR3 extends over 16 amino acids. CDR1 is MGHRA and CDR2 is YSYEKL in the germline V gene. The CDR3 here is CASSQDPGLPTGELFF. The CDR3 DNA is TGCGCCAGCAGCCAAGACCCGGGACTGCCCACCGGGGAGCTGTTTTTT.

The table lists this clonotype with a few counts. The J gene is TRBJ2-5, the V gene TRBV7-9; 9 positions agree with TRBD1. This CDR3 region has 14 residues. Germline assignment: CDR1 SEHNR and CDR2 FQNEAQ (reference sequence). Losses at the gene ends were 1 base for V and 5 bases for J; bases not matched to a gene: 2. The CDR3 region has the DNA TGTGCCAGCAGCTTAGGGACAGGGGTGGAGACCCAGTACTTC. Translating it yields CASSLGTGVETQYF. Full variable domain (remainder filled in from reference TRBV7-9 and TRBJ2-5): DTGVSQNPRHKITKRGQNVTFRCDPISEHNRLYWYRQTLGQGPEFLTYFQNEAQLEKSRLLSDRFSAERPKGSFSTLEIQRTEQGDSAMYLCASSLGTGVETQYFGPGTRLLVL.

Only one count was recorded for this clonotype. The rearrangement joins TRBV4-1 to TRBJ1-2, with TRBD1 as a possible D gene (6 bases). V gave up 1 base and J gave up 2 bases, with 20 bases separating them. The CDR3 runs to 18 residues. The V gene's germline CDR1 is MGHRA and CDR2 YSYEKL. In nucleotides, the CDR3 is TGCGCCAGCAGCCAAGCCCCTAAAAGACAGGAAATCAACTATGGCTACACCTTC. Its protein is CASSQAPKRQEINYGYTF.

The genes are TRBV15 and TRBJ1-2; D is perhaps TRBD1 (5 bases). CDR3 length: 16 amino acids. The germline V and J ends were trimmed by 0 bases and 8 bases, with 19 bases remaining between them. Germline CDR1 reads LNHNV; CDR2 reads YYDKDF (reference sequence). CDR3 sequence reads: CATSRDPGGGVEGYTF. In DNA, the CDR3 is TGTGCCACCAGCAGAGATCCAGGAGGAGGGGTCGAGGGCTACACCTTC.

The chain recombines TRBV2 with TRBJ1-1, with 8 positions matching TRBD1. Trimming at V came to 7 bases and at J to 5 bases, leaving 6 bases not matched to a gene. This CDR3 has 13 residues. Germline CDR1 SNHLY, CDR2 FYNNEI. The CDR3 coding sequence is TGTGCCAGCACGCCACAGGGGGGGACTGAAGCTTTCTTT. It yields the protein CASTPQGGTEAFF.

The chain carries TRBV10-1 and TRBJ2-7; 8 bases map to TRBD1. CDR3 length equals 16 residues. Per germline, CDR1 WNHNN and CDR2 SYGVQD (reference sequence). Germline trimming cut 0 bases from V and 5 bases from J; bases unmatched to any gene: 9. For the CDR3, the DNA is TGCGCCAGCAGTGAGTCTGGCAGGGGGCGCAGGGACGAGCAGTACTTC. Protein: CASSESGRGRRDEQYF.

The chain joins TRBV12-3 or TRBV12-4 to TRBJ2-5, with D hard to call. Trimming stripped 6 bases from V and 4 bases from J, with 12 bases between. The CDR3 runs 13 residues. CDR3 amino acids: CASSPQLRETQYF. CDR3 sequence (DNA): TGTGCCAGCAGCCCACAACTTAGAGAGACCCAGTACTTC.

The CDR3 DNA reads TGCAGTGCTAGAGGTCTGGGTTCCCGCACAGATACGCAGTATTTT. This sequence encodes CSARGLGSRTDTQYF. This chain connects TRBV20-1 to TRBJ2-3; D not certain. The CDR3 consists of 15 residues. V dropped 1 base and J dropped 1 base, with 12 bases sitting between them. Germline V CDR1 and CDR2: DFQATT, SNEGSKA (reference sequence).

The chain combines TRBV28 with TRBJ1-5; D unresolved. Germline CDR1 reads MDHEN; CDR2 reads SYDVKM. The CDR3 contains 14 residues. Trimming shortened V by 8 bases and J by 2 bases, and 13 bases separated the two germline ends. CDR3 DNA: TGTGCCAGCGGCCCCAGACACGGCAATCAGCCCCAGCATTTT. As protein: CASGPRHGNQPQHF.